This TCR beta chain was observed in a study of blood T cell repertoires in COVID-19. The participants were between roughly 18 and 89 years old and came from under 25 US areas. The germline gives CDR1 ENHRY, CDR2 SYGVKD. The CDR3 loop spans 16 amino acids. Trimming removed 0 bases from V and 6 bases from J, with 18 bases in between. Under the authors' procedure: How many nucleated cells were present was estimated from reference gene primer amplification. Clones were read by immunoSEQ multiplex PCR, and TCRdb kept only the in-frame ones, dropping some. Clone size and V and J calls were adopted from that table, with D and trimming inferred from the DNA. In the table there are around 250,000 clones, about 88% of which are singletons.

The chain employs TRBV10-3 and TRBJ2-7; TRBD1 might be the D (5 bases). This clonotype was sampled from a man younger than 40 with acute COVID-19. The sequenced material came from PBMCs or T cells enriched from blood (not recorded which). The CDR3 DNA reads TGTGCCATCAGTGAGTCGGGTGGTGGGGCGCCCCTCGAGCAGTACGTC. It yields the protein CAISESGGGAPLEQYV.